The TCR beta chain under discussion was sequenced for a study of blood T cell repertoires in COVID-19. Assay: immunoSEQ multiplex PCR; the TCRdb copy retains only in-frame clones and omits some. The sample carries roughly 330,000 clones, 70% to 90% recorded once. The origin of this receptor is a woman aged 50 to 65 with active or convalescent COVID-19. The sequenced sample consisted of peripheral blood.

The CDR3 sequence is CASSSWDRGDTEAFF. The CDR3, as DNA: TGTGCCAGCAGCTCATGGGACAGGGGGGACACTGAAGCTTTCTTT. The V and J genes are TRBV7-2 and TRBJ1-1, with TRBD1 matching 11 bases. CDR3 length: 15 amino acids. Germline trimming cut 4 bases from V and 3 bases from J; bases unmatched to any gene: 4. CDR1 SGHTA and CDR2 FQGNSA come from the germline V gene.